The sequence of this T cell receptor (beta chain) was determined in a study of circulating and synovial CD4+ cells in juvenile arthritis. Germline CDR1 is SGHRS and CDR2 is YFSETQ. V was pared by 1 base and J by 5 bases, with 8 bases of the junction left unmatched. This CDR3 contains 15 residues. This clone was picked up a small number of times. Clones were sequenced by immunoSEQ multiplex PCR, and TCRdb holds only the in-frame ones, with some missing. The table lists tens of thousands of clones, 90% to 95% of them singletons. This chain joins TRBV5-1 and TRBJ2-5; 7 nucleotides align to TRBD1. Sequenced input: CD4+ T cells from blood. The sequence came from a human donor with juvenile idiopathic arthritis. Here the CDR3 reads CASSLRGLFRETQYF. The DNA of the CDR3 is TGCGCCAGCAGCTTGAGGGGGCTATTTAGGGAGACCCAGTACTTC.